Following are 10 T cell receptor beta chains from one sample sequenced in a study of blood T cell repertoires in COVID-19. Generated by immunoSEQ multiplex PCR, the TCRdb table keeps only in-frame clones and is missing some. Among about 190,000 clones, roughly 89% were seen once, and the ten largest hold 0.6% to 0.8%. The specimen was peripheral blood. These receptor sequences come from a man in his fifties with acute or convalescent COVID-19.

This chain joins TRBV11-3 and TRBJ2-2; D is ambiguous. The germline CDR1 and CDR2 sequences are SGHNT and YENEEA. This CDR3 spans 12 amino acids. The V gene lost 3 bases and the J gene lost 5 bases, with 4 bases spanning the gap. The CDR3, as DNA: TGTGCCAGCAGCTTTCTTACCGGGGAGCTGTTTTTT. It codes for CASSFLTGELFF.

This chain connects TRBV4-1 to TRBJ1-3, with D possibly matching TRBD1 (6 bases). CDR1 is MGHRA and CDR2 is YSYEKL in the germline V gene. The CDR3 covers 16 residues. Deletions cut 4 bases from V and 0 bases from J, with 13 bases between. The CDR3 nucleotides read TGCGCCAGCAGCCTCGTTGAGACAGGCTCTGGAAACACCATATATTTT. Its translation: CASSLVETGSGNTIYF.

This clone came up once. The chain recombines TRBV7-9 with TRBJ1-2; no reliable D call. This CDR3 has 15 amino acids. CDR1 and CDR2 from the germline V gene are SEHNR and FQNEAQ (reference sequence). Trimming stripped 1 base from V and 3 bases from J, with 12 bases between. CDR3 sequence reads: CASSLVRPGYYGYTF. CDR3 in DNA: TGTGCCAGCAGCTTAGTAAGGCCAGGCTACTATGGCTACACCTTC.

This clone is a singleton in its sample. J is TRBJ1-1 and V is TRBV19, with TRBD1 matching over 7 bases. With 10 bases clipped from V and 1 base from J, the junction kept 3 bases outside the gene matches. Germline lookup yields CDR1 LNHDA and CDR2 SQIVND (reference sequence). This CDR3 is 12 amino acids long. CDR3 nucleotides: TGTGCCACCAGGACAGGGAACACTGAAGCTTTCTTT. This sequence encodes CATRTGNTEAFF.

The chain combines TRBV6-5 with TRBJ2-4; a possible D gene is TRBD1 (5 bases). CDR3 length: 14 residues. CDR1 and CDR2 (germline): MNHEY, SVGAGI. V lost 2 bases, J lost 6 bases, and 11 bases lay in between. The CDR3 DNA sequence: TGTGCCAGCAGTTACGGCAGGGTAACAAACATTCAGTACTTC. Amino acid sequence: CASSYGRVTNIQYF.

The chain recombines TRBV6-2 or TRBV6-3 with TRBJ1-5; TRBD1 might be the D (6 bases). Germline V gene data show CDR1 as MNHEY and CDR2 as SVGEGT. This CDR3 comprises 15 residues. Trimming stripped 5 bases from V and 5 bases from J, with 16 bases between. CDR3 in amino acids: CASSQDAQGHQPQHF. The CDR3 DNA sequence: TGTGCCAGCAGTCAGGATGCCCAGGGGCATCAGCCCCAGCATTTT.

The gene calls are TRBV5-6 and TRBJ2-5; 7 positions agree with TRBD1. This CDR3 contains 15 residues. Trimming took 4 bases from V and 2 from J; bases not matched to a gene: 8. Germline V lookup: CDR1 SGHDT, CDR2 YYEEEE. The CDR3 nucleotides are TGTGCCAGCAGCACCGCAGGGGGTGTACAAGAGACCCAGTACTTC. Amino acids: CASSTAGGVQETQYF.

J is TRBJ1-1 and V is TRBV10-3; 9 bases agree with TRBD1. The CDR3 contains 15 residues. Germline CDR1 and CDR2: ENHRY and SYGVKD. The J segment lost 6 bases and the V segment lost 4 bases, leaving 9 bases of the junction unmatched. Written as DNA, the CDR3 is TGTGCCATCAGTGGACAGGGGGTGTTAGGTTCTGAAGCTTTCTTT. As protein: CAISGQGVLGSEAFF.

This clone appeared a few times. The chain is built from TRBV6-6 and TRBJ2-2; 13 positions agree with TRBD2. The CDR3 has 15 amino acids. Germline V CDR1 and CDR2: MNHNY, SVGAGI (reference sequence). After removal of 6 bases from V and 4 bases from J, the junction contained 2 bases not matched to a gene. The CDR3 here is CASSTSGRATGELFF. As DNA, the CDR3 is TGTGCCAGCAGCACTAGCGGGAGGGCCACCGGGGAGCTGTTTTTT.

The J gene is TRBJ1-5, the V gene TRBV19; possibly TRBD1 for D (6 bases). This CDR3 has 14 amino acids. CDR1 is LNHDA, CDR2 SQIVND, per germline (reference sequence). The V and J ends lost 10 bases and 7 bases respectively, with 20 bases between them. This CDR3 reads CATSLRGAKQPQHF. The CDR3 nucleotides read TGTGCCACCTCGTTGCGGGGGGCGAAACAGCCCCAGCATTTT.